These 29 T cell receptor beta chains share one sample of origin, sequenced in a study of blood T cell repertoires in COVID-19. TCRdb's table, derived via immunoSEQ multiplex PCR, lists solely in-frame clones and lacks some. The data show tens of thousands of clones, around 86% seen once. Sequenced sample: peripheral blood. The receptors were sampled from a woman aged 80 or over with active or convalescent COVID-19.

This chain links TRBV28 with TRBJ1-4; D gene ambiguous. Germline values: CDR1 MDHEN, CDR2 SYDVKM. This CDR3 comprises 12 residues. The ends were cut back, 1 base at V and 7 bases at J, with 4 bases in the middle. CDR3 coding DNA: TGTGCCAGCAGTTTATCGAGTGAAAAACTGTTTTTT. Protein: CASSLSSEKLFF.

The genes are TRBV28 and TRBJ2-1; tentative D call: TRBD2 (5 bases). Germline V gene sequence: CDR1 MDHEN, CDR2 SYDVKM. The V end lost 3 bases, the J end lost 2 bases, and 11 bases lay between the germline ends. This CDR3 has 15 residues. CDR3 amino acids: CASSFSGIAYNEQFF. As DNA, the CDR3 is TGTGCCAGCAGTTTTTCGGGAATCGCCTACAATGAGCAGTTCTTC.

The chain combines TRBV9 with TRBJ2-6; 8 nucleotides align to TRBD2. V dropped 3 bases and J dropped 0; count of bases not matched to a gene: 14. CDR3 length: 20 residues. Germline loops: CDR1 SGDLS, CDR2 YYNGEE. The CDR3 DNA reads TGTGCCAGCAGCGCCACCGGGAGGGCAGCCCTCACCTCTGGGGCCAACGTCCTGACTTTC. This gives the protein CASSATGRAALTSGANVLTF.

This chain links TRBV5-6 with TRBJ1-4; TRBD1 aligns across 7 bases. Germline CDR1 reads SGHDT; CDR2 reads YYEEEE. CDR3 length: 14 residues. Losses at the gene ends were 0 bases for V and 6 bases for J; bases not matched to a gene: 2. The CDR3 here is CASSLGQGYEKLFF. Written as DNA, the CDR3 is TGTGCCAGCAGCTTGGGACAGGGTTATGAAAAACTGTTTTTT.

The genes are TRBV11-2 and TRBJ1-2; 9 positions match TRBD1. This CDR3 comprises 13 residues. CDR1 SGHAT and CDR2 FQNNGV come from the germline V gene. Trimming cost V 6 bases and J 8 bases; bases outside gene matches: 7. This CDR3 is CASRDTGGWGYTF. CDR3 coding DNA: TGTGCCAGCAGGGATACAGGGGGCTGGGGCTACACCTTC.

J is TRBJ2-1 and V is TRBV9, with D possibly matching TRBD2 (6 bases). Trimming took off 4 bases at V and 5 bases at J, with 10 bases between the two ends. The CDR3 runs 13 residues. The germline gives CDR1 SGDLS, CDR2 YYNGEE. The CDR3 nucleotides are TGTGCCAGCAGCCAGACGGGGGACAATGAGCAGTTCTTC. Encoded protein: CASSQTGDNEQFF.

The chain recombines TRBV5-6 with TRBJ2-6, with D perhaps TRBD1 (7 bases). The V end was cut by 0 bases, the J end by 1 base, with 14 bases between. CDR1 and CDR2 (germline): SGHDT, YYEEEE. The CDR3 spans 18 residues. In DNA, the CDR3 is TGTGCCAGCAGCTTGGCCACCAGGGGGGCTTCTGGGGCCAACGTCCTGACTTTC. It yields the protein CASSLATRGASGANVLTF. Supplemented by reference TRBV5-6 and TRBJ2-6, the full variable domain reads DAGVTQSPTHLIKTRGQQVTLRCSPKSGHDTVSWYQQALGQGPQFIFQYYEEEERQRGNFPDRFSGHQFPNYSSELNVNALLLGDSALYLCASSLATRGASGANVLTFGAGSRLTVL.

The chain has TRBV7-3 and TRBJ2-3, with 12 positions matching TRBD2. V was clipped by 4 bases and J by 6 bases; unmatched bases: 8. The germline gives CDR1 SGHTA, CDR2 FQGTGA. The CDR3 length is 16 residues. The CDR3 loop reads CASSSRLAGVDDTQYF. The CDR3 region has the DNA TGTGCCAGCAGCTCCCGACTAGCGGGGGTTGACGATACGCAGTATTTT.

The chain carries TRBV2 and TRBJ2-7, with no clear D. The V gene lost 4 bases and the J gene lost 3 bases, with 13 bases spanning the gap. Looked up from germline, CDR1 is SNHLY and CDR2 is FYNNEI. The CDR3 sequence is 14 residues long. As DNA, the CDR3 is TGTGCCAGCAGTGTGGAACACGCAGGCTACGAGCAGTACTTC. As protein: CASSVEHAGYEQYF.

This chain uses TRBV28 with TRBJ1-1; TRBD1 aligns across 7 bases. From germline, CDR1 is MDHEN and CDR2 SYDVKM. This CDR3 has 15 amino acids. The junction had 10 bases not matched to a gene; V was cut back by 6 bases and J by 3 bases. DNA of the CDR3: TGTGCCAGCAGCCGTTCACAGGGGAGGTACACTGAAGCTTTCTTT. This encodes CASSRSQGRYTEAFF. Supplemented by reference TRBV28 and TRBJ1-1, the full variable domain reads DVKVTQSSRYLVKRTGEKVFLECVQDMDHENMFWYRQDPGLGLRLIYFSYDVKMKEKGDIPEGYSVSREKKERFSLILESASTNQTSMYLCASSRSQGRYTEAFFGQGTRLTVV.

This clone was recorded a few times. V and J are TRBV2 and TRBJ2-7; D possibly corresponds to TRBD1 (6 bases). V gave up 8 bases and J gave up 6 bases, with 11 bases separating them. This CDR3 comprises 11 residues. Germline CDR1 and CDR2: SNHLY and FYNNEI. The DNA for the CDR3 is TGTGCCAGCGGAACAGGGTTCGAGCAGTACTTC. Translation gives CASGTGFEQYF.

The V call is TRBV6-5, the J call TRBJ2-1; D possibly corresponds to TRBD2 (5 bases). Trimming took off 2 bases at V and 8 bases at J, with 13 bases between the two ends. Germline V gene sequence: CDR1 MNHEY, CDR2 SVGAGI. The CDR3 covers 14 residues. Here the CDR3 DNA reads TGTGCCAGCAGTTACGCCCCAGAGGGTTATGAGCAGTTCTTC. Protein: CASSYAPEGYEQFF.

The CDR3 DNA is TGTGCCTGGAGTTGGGACAGGTACACAGATACGCAGTATTTT. Amino acids: CAWSWDRYTDTQYF. This chain joins TRBV30 and TRBJ2-3; 8 positions match TRBD1. In germline, CDR1 is GTSNPN, CDR2 SVGIG (reference sequence). This CDR3 is 14 amino acids long. Trimming took 2 bases from V and 2 from J; bases not matched to a gene: 3.

The rearrangement links TRBV5-1 to TRBJ2-5; TRBD2 aligns across 8 bases. Germline V lookup: CDR1 SGHRS, CDR2 YFSETQ. This CDR3 has 14 residues. Unmatched junction bases numbered 13, after V lost 4 bases and J lost 11 bases. The CDR3 DNA sequence: TGCGCCAGCAGCCCGGCATTAGCGGGGACCGCACAGTACTTC. Its translation is CASSPALAGTAQYF.

The V and J genes are TRBV7-2 and TRBJ2-3; 8 nucleotides match TRBD2. The germline V gene encodes CDR1 SGHTA and CDR2 FQGNSA. With 3 bases clipped from V and 14 bases from J, the junction kept 10 bases outside the gene matches. This CDR3 has 13 residues. This chain's CDR3 is CASSFNSGTSGYF. For the CDR3, the DNA is TGTGCCAGCAGCTTTAATTCCGGGACTAGTGGGTATTTT. The variable domain in full, with the rest retrieved from reference TRBV7-2 and TRBJ2-3, is GAGVSQSPSNKVTEKGKDVELRCDPISGHTALYWYRQSLGQGLEFLIYFQGNSAPDKSGLPSDRFSAERTGGSVSTLTIQRTQQEDSAVYLCASSFNSGTSGYFGPGTRLTVL.

J is TRBJ2-2 and V is TRBV7-2; D possibly corresponds to TRBD1 (5 bases). Germline loops: CDR1 SGHTA, CDR2 FQGNSA. Trimming pared 8 bases from V and 2 bases from J, leaving 12 bases between. The CDR3 sequence is 14 residues long. CDR3: CASFWGRNTGELFF. In DNA, the CDR3 is TGTGCCAGCTTTTGGGGCCGAAACACCGGGGAGCTGTTTTTT. Filled out from reference TRBV7-2 and TRBJ2-2, the complete variable domain reads GAGVSQSPSNKVTEKGKDVELRCDPISGHTALYWYRQSLGQGLEFLIYFQGNSAPDKSGLPSDRFSAERTGGSVSTLTIQRTQQEDSAVYLCASFWGRNTGELFFGEGSRLTVL.

The chain recombines TRBV21-1 with TRBJ2-4; TRBD1, the table's D call, was not compared with the DNA. TRBV21-1 is shown as a pseudogene. The CDR3 is made up of 16 amino acids. The CDR3, as DNA: TGTGCCAGCAGCCCTCGAGACAGGGTAGCCAAAAACATTCAGTACTTC. It codes for CASSPRDRVAKNIQYF.

The V gene is TRBV27, the J gene TRBJ2-6; tentative D call: TRBD2 (5 bases). Germline assignment: CDR1 MNHEY and CDR2 SMNVEV (reference sequence). V lost 8 bases, J lost 0 bases, and 8 bases lay in between. CDR3 length equals 14 residues. This chain's CDR3 is CASGSFSGANVLTF. CDR3 sequence (DNA): TGTGCCAGCGGGAGTTTCTCTGGGGCCAACGTCCTGACTTTC.

The V call is TRBV12-3 or TRBV12-4, the J call TRBJ2-3, with unresolved D. V lost 1 base and J lost 6, with 8 bases in between. This CDR3 comprises 13 residues. The CDR3 sequence: CASSLEIPDTQYF. The CDR3 DNA is TGTGCCAGCAGTTTAGAAATCCCGGATACGCAGTATTTT.

V gene TRBV13 combines with J gene TRBJ1-2; D remains ambiguous. This CDR3 spans 15 amino acids. Trimming removed 5 bases from V and 5 bases from J, with 18 bases in between. CDR1 is PRHDT and CDR2 is FYEKMQ in the germline V gene (reference sequence). The CDR3 protein is CASSHYSSETYGYTF. The CDR3, as DNA: TGTGCCAGCAGCCATTACTCCTCTGAAACGTATGGCTACACCTTC.

The chain carries TRBV19 and TRBJ2-3, with D perhaps TRBD2 (6 bases). There are 15 residues in the CDR3. Germline V gene sequence: CDR1 LNHDA, CDR2 SQIVND (reference sequence). The V gene lost 6 bases and the J gene lost 2 bases, with 15 bases spanning the gap. The CDR3 DNA sequence: TGTGCCAGTAGAACCGGGGGACGGCTCACAGATACGCAGTATTTT. Protein product: CASRTGGRLTDTQYF.

The chain uses TRBV14 and TRBJ1-5; D uncertain. V gave up 1 base and J gave up 7 bases, with 8 bases separating them. The CDR3 consists of 13 residues. Germline V gene data show CDR1 as SGHDN and CDR2 as FVKESK. The CDR3 protein is CASSQGSRQPQHF. CDR3 coding DNA: TGTGCCAGCAGCCAAGGCTCTCGGCAGCCCCAGCATTTT. The full variable domain, its missing parts supplied by reference TRBV14 and TRBJ1-5, is EAGVTQFPSHSVIEKGQTVTLRCDPISGHDNLYWYRRVMGKEIKFLLHFVKESKQDESGMPNNRFLAERTGGTYSTLKVQPAELEDSGVYFCASSQGSRQPQHFGDGTRLSIL.

V gene TRBV18 combines with J gene TRBJ2-5; possibly TRBD2 for D (6 bases). CDR1 KGHSH and CDR2 LQKENI come from the germline V gene. The CDR3 length is 16 residues. Trimming removed 3 bases at V and 5 bases at J, with 19 bases between. The CDR3 bases are TGTGCCAGCTCACCCTCTCCGGAGGGGCGGTTTGAGACCCAGTACTTC. The encoded protein is CASSPSPEGRFETQYF.

V gene TRBV7-2 combines with J gene TRBJ2-4, with TRBD2 matching 9 bases. The CDR3 runs to 15 residues. The ends lost 3 bases at V and 6 bases at J; junction bases unmatched: 6. Germline assignment: CDR1 SGHTA and CDR2 FQGNSA. CDR3: CASSFAASGVNIQYF. CDR3 DNA: TGTGCCAGCAGCTTCGCCGCTAGCGGGGTAAACATTCAGTACTTC.

The chain recombines TRBV20-1 with TRBJ2-3; 8 nucleotides align to TRBD2. V was clipped by 3 bases and J by 5 bases; unmatched bases: 13. The V gene's germline CDR1 is DFQATT and CDR2 SNEGSKA (reference sequence). The CDR3 is made up of 16 amino acids. This CDR3 is CSASRFNGGAGDTQYF. In nucleotides, the CDR3 is TGCAGTGCTAGTAGGTTTAACGGGGGGGCCGGAGATACGCAGTATTTT.

V usage is TRBV12-3 or TRBV12-4 and J usage is TRBJ1-2, with D tentatively TRBD1 (6 bases). The CDR3 is made up of 12 amino acids. Trimming removed 7 bases from V and 4 bases from J, with 10 bases in between. CDR3 sequence: CASTQGSYGYTF. As DNA, the CDR3 is TGTGCCAGCACCCAGGGGAGCTATGGCTACACCTTC.

The chain recombines TRBV19 with TRBJ2-7, with D perhaps matching TRBD1 (6 bases). V lost 4 bases and J lost 3, with 13 bases in between. Germline CDR1 and CDR2: LNHDA and SQIVND (reference sequence). The CDR3 spans 14 residues. DNA of the CDR3: TGTGCCAGTAGTAACCGTCCACAGGGCTACGAGCAGTACTTC. Its translation is CASSNRPQGYEQYF.

The table lists this clone with a few counts. The rearrangement links TRBV9 to TRBJ1-2; maybe TRBD1 (6 bases). The CDR3 has 14 amino acids. The V end was cut by 2 bases, the J end by 2 bases, with 10 bases between. Per germline, CDR1 SGDLS and CDR2 YYNGEE. For the CDR3, the DNA is TGTGCCAGCAGCGTTACGGGGGGCAACTATGGCTACACCTTC. Translated, it gives CASSVTGGNYGYTF.

The chain uses TRBV7-2 and TRBJ2-3; 15 bases are a match to TRBD2. The CDR3 extends over 16 amino acids. CDR1 is SGHTA, CDR2 FQGNSA, per germline. J lost 6 bases, V lost 3 bases, and 4 bases had no gene match. In DNA, the CDR3 is TGTGCCAGCAGCTTGGGACTAGCGGGGGGACGGGATACGCAGTATTTT. Protein: CASSLGLAGGRDTQYF.